This T cell receptor beta chain was captured in a study of human T cells and chemical hapten exposure. Study context: In the sensitization step, 2% DPC was placed on about 2 cm by about 2 cm of upper inner arm skin. Patch tests delivered 0.01% DPC to the upper back and were evaluated at 6 days. There were per-sample TCR yield variations, arising mainly from small pooled library volume differences.

This clonotype was counted a single time. As yet, its antigen is unknown. The time point: patch test 3, about 24 weeks after DPC sensitization. The treatment denotes: therapeutic diphenylcyclopropenone sensitization with weekly scalp DPC. Total RNA was isolated from whole blood that had not been fractionated. Regarding the study as a whole: Every donor had alopecia, and their immune response may therefore differ from healthy people's.

One entry per CDR3 protein results from TCRdb running MiXCR on the RACE reads. The table lists roughly 39,000 distinct CDR3 sequences, about 13% of them singletons, with about 2.5% in the top ten. Germline-derived CDR1 and CDR2 are MDHEN and SYDVKM. Trimming stripped 5 bases from V and 2 bases from J, with 10 bases between. The CDR3 loop spans 13 amino acids. Here the sequenced sample was whole blood, taken in connection with sensitization to the hapten diphenylcyclopropenone (DPC). The rearrangement links TRBV28 to TRBJ2-7, with a weak D call TRBD2 (5 bases). The receptor's source is a woman aged 40 to 50 with alopecia areata. Some clones in this sample may be carry-over from other donors' samples. CDR3 bases: TGTGCCAGCAGTCGAGGGCCTACCTACGAGCAGTACTTC. Its translation is CASSRGPTYEQYF.